The 8 T cell receptor beta chains presented below share a single source sample, sequenced in a study of human T cells and chemical hapten exposure. TCRdb analysed the RACE reads with MiXCR anew, one entry per CDR3 protein. The data hold 240,000 or so distinct CDR3 sequences, with around 9.3% observed a single time. Time point described: pre-sensitization, week 0. Treatment specified: therapeutic diphenylcyclopropenone sensitization with weekly scalp DPC. Sequences were derived from whole blood, sampled in connection with sensitization to the hapten diphenylcyclopropenone (DPC). These receptors were collected from a middle-aged woman with alopecia areata. Some clones in this sample may be carry-over from other donors' samples.

This clonotype was recorded many times. V gene TRBV5-6 combines with J gene TRBJ1-2; TRBD1 might be the D (6 bases). The CDR3 totals 15 residues. V lost 1 base and J 7 bases, leaving 17 bases between the germline ends. The germline V gene has CDR1 SGHDT and CDR2 YYEEEE. CDR3 region: CASSLRVEGGSGYTF. Here the CDR3 DNA reads TGTGCCAGCAGCTTGCGGGTCGAGGGGGGCTCTGGCTACACCTTC.

This chain joins TRBV4-2 and TRBJ2-1, with 7 nucleotides matching TRBD2. The CDR3 spans 14 residues. CDR1 and CDR2 from the germline V gene are LGHNA and YNFKEQ. With 4 bases clipped from V and 6 bases from J, the junction kept 6 bases outside the gene matches. The CDR3 sequence is CASSPPSGGNEQFF. CDR3 DNA sequence: TGTGCCAGCAGCCCCCCTTCGGGGGGCAATGAGCAGTTCTTC.

This clonotype was seen repeatedly, ten times or more. J is TRBJ2-2 and V is TRBV12-3 or TRBV12-4, with TRBD1 as a possible D gene (5 bases). Deletions cut 6 bases from V and 1 base from J, with 9 bases between. This CDR3 has 14 residues. CDR3 DNA: TGTGCCAGCAGACCTGGACAGAACACCGGGGAGCTGTTTTTT. Translating gives CASRPGQNTGELFF.

This clonotype was seen a few times. The genes are TRBV9 and TRBJ2-2, with a weak D call TRBD2 (5 bases). CDR1 is SGDLS, CDR2 YYNGEE, per germline. Between the trimmed V and J ends, which lost 4 bases and 7 bases, there was a span of 20 bases. This CDR3 region has 16 residues. CDR3 DNA: TGTGCCAGCAGCACTACAGCAGGACTCGACGTCGGGGAGCTGTTTTTT. It translates to CASSTTAGLDVGELFF.

The chain uses TRBV12-5 and TRBJ2-1, with 10 bases that match TRBD2. Germline V gene lookup returns CDR1 LGHNT and CDR2 FRNRAP. The V gene end was trimmed by 6 bases and the J gene end by 4 bases; junction bases not matched to a gene: 12. This CDR3 contains 17 residues. CDR3 amino acids: CASGLFTGTSAYNEQFF. The CDR3 DNA is TGTGCTAGTGGCCTGTTTACCGGGACTAGCGCTTACAATGAGCAGTTCTTC.

This clonotype was found a few times. The chain uses TRBV27 and TRBJ2-4, with 8 positions matching TRBD1. The CDR3 spans 16 residues. The V gene's germline CDR1 is MNHEY and CDR2 SMNVEV (reference sequence). With 4 bases clipped from V and 3 bases from J, the junction kept 8 bases outside the gene matches. CDR3 DNA sequence: TGTGCCAGCAGTTCGATACAGGGGGGAGGCAAAAACATTCAGTACTTC. This translates into CASSSIQGGGKNIQYF.

In its sample, this clonotype was seen a few times. This chain connects TRBV5-1 to TRBJ2-3; D is possibly TRBD2 (6 bases). The germline V gene has CDR1 SGHRS and CDR2 YFSETQ. This CDR3 has 15 amino acids. The ends were cut back, 4 bases at V and 11 bases at J, with 23 bases in the middle. The chain's CDR3 is CASSLGSGSGSKQYF. Written as DNA, the CDR3 is TGCGCCAGCAGCCTTGGGTCAGGGTCCGGGAGTAAGCAGTATTTT.

This clonotype occurred many times. The chain carries TRBV25-1 and TRBJ2-3; D gene unclear. With 5 bases removed from V and 7 bases from J, the gap between germline ends came to 10 bases. This CDR3 contains 12 residues. Germline V lookup: CDR1 MGHDK, CDR2 SYGVNS. In DNA form, the CDR3 reads TGTGCCAGCAGTAGCGACTCGAATACGCAGTATTTT. Amino acid sequence: CASSSDSNTQYF.